Sequencing of this T cell receptor (beta chain) was carried out in a study of shared T cell receptors in the human thymus. The table came from immunoSEQ multiplex PCR; TCRdb's copy has only in-frame clones and leaves some out. The data contain about 660,000 clones, roughly 88% of them singletons. Germline V gene sequence: CDR1 SGHVS, CDR2 FNYEAQ. This CDR3 contains 14 residues. Trimming stripped 6 bases from V and 0 bases from J, with 10 bases between. The same sample was also used in a study of human thymus T cells.

The source of this sequence is a boy less than two years old with a congenital heart defect. Source material: thymocytes. The J gene is TRBJ2-3, the V gene TRBV7-6; D uncertain. CDR3 amino acids: CASRRRASTDTQYF. The DNA of the CDR3 is TGTGCCAGCAGGAGGAGAGCTAGCACAGATACGCAGTATTTT. The whole variable domain, filled in from reference TRBV7-6 and TRBJ2-3, reads GAGVSQSPRYKVTKRGQDVALRCDPISGHVSLYWYRQALGQGPEFLTYFNYEAQQDKSGLPNDRFSAERPEGSISTLTIQRTEQRDSAMYRCASRRRASTDTQYFGPGTRLTVL.